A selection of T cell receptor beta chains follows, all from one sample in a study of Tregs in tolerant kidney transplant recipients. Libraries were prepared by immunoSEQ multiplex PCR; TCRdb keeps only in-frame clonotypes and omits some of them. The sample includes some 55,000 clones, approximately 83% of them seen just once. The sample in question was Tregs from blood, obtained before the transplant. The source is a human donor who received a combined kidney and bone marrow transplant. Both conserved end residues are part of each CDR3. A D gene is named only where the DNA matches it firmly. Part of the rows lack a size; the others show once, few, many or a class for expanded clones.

CAWSVKVGPQHF	TGTGCCTGGAGTGTAAAGGTAGGGCCCCAGCATTTT	TRBV30	NA	NA	TRBJ1-5
CASRPGLAGSLVRYF	TGTGCCAGCCGTCCGGGACTAGCGGGATCTCTGGTTCGGTATTTT	TRBV28	NA	TRBD2	TRBJ2-3
CAWSVSGNQPQHF	TGTGCCTGGAGTGTAAGTGGCAATCAGCCCCAGCATTTT	TRBV30	few	NA	TRBJ1-5
CASSPGPSGRAANEQFF	TGTGCCAGCAGCCCAGGGCCCAGCGGGAGGGCCGCCAATGAGCAGTTCTTC	TRBV11-3	NA	TRBD2	TRBJ2-1
CASSLVPNYEQYF	TGTGCCAGCAGCTTAGTCCCCAACTACGAGCAGTACTTC	TRBV7-2	NA	NA	TRBJ2-7
CASSLAASGPYNEQFF	TGTGCCAGCAGCTTAGCGGCTAGCGGGCCTTACAATGAGCAGTTCTTC	TRBV13	NA	TRBD2	TRBJ2-1
CASSSPGQTSTDTQYF	TGTGCCAGCAGCTCCCCAGGACAGACGAGCACAGATACGCAGTATTTT	TRBV7-6	once	NA	TRBJ2-3
CASSTRQVTEAFF	TGTGCCAGCAGTACCCGACAGGTCACTGAAGCTTTCTTT	TRBV28	NA	NA	TRBJ1-1
CASSPNGGVGEKLFF	TGTGCCAGCAGCCCAAATGGGGGTGTTGGTGAAAAACTGTTTTTT	TRBV5-4	NA	NA	TRBJ1-4
CASGPGPTAGYTF	TGTGCCAGCGGCCCGGGTCCCACGGCGGGCTACACCTTC	TRBV6-1	NA	NA	TRBJ1-2
CASSQEPVVSGANVLTF	TGCGCCAGCAGCCAAGAGCCCGTGGTCTCTGGGGCCAACGTCCTGACTTTC	TRBV4-1	NA	NA	TRBJ2-6
CASGLVLGRDYEQYF	TGTGCTAGTGGTTTGGTACTGGGCAGAGACTACGAGCAGTACTTC	TRBV12-5	NA	NA	TRBJ2-7
CASSLQGGAGTDTQYF	TGTGCCAGCTCACTACAAGGGGGGGCTGGCACAGATACGCAGTATTTT	TRBV18	few	NA	TRBJ2-3
CASSLEGTGVGKLFF	TGCGCCAGCAGCTTGGAAGGGACAGGGGTTGGAAAACTGTTTTTT	TRBV5-1	NA	TRBD1	TRBJ1-4
CASSQNTGTNYGYTF	TGTGCCAGCAGCCAAAATACAGGGACTAACTATGGCTACACCTTC	TRBV5-5	NA	NA	TRBJ1-2
CASSSGGGKYYSNQPQHF	TGTGCCAGCAGTTCAGGGGGGGGCAAGTATTATAGCAATCAGCCCCAGCATTTT	TRBV28	NA	TRBD1	TRBJ1-5
CASSAQGYSNQPQHF	TGTGCCAGCTCAGCACAGGGGTATAGCAATCAGCCCCAGCATTTT	TRBV18	NA	TRBD1	TRBJ1-5
CASSQDPLAIYEQYF	TGCGCCAGCAGCCAAGATCCCCTAGCCATCTACGAGCAGTACTTC	TRBV4-1	NA	NA	TRBJ2-7
CASSHPGLSSYEQYF	TGCGCCAGCAGCCATCCAGGGCTAAGCTCCTACGAGCAGTACTTC	TRBV4-1	few	NA	TRBJ2-7
CASSSDRGGTEAFF	TGTGCCAGCAGCTCGGACAGAGGCGGCACTGAAGCTTTCTTT	TRBV7-2	NA	NA	TRBJ1-1
CAWRPARNTEAFF	TGTGCCTGGAGACCGGCCCGGAACACTGAAGCTTTCTTT	TRBV30	once	NA	TRBJ1-1
CASSRGNTGELFF	TGCGCCAGCAGCCGGGGAAACACCGGGGAGCTGTTTTTT	TRBV4-3	once	NA	TRBJ2-2
CASSYSNFLGYTF	TGTGCCAGCAGTTACTCGAATTTTTTGGGCTACACCTTC	TRBV6-6	NA	NA	TRBJ1-2
CSVEGGLAASYNEQFF	TGCAGCGTTGAGGGGGGACTAGCGGCTTCCTACAATGAGCAGTTCTTC	TRBV29-1	few	TRBD2	TRBJ2-1
CASTTHSGANVLTF	TGTGCCAGTACTACCCACTCTGGGGCCAACGTCCTGACTTTC	TRBV19	NA	NA	TRBJ2-6
CASSSTGAGTEAFF	TGTGCCAGCAGCTCGACAGGGGCGGGGACTGAAGCTTTCTTT	TRBV7-2	few	TRBD1	TRBJ1-1
CASSLGPAEQYF	TGTGCCAGCAGCTTGGGGCCAGCCGAGCAGTACTTC	TRBV7-2	NA	NA	TRBJ2-7
CASTNRATNEKLFF	TGTGCCAGCACTAACAGGGCAACTAATGAAAAACTGTTTTTT	TRBV2	NA	NA	TRBJ1-4
CASSPSGQGGDGYTF	TGTGCCAGCTCACCTTCGGGACAGGGAGGGGATGGCTACACCTTC	TRBV18	NA	TRBD1	TRBJ1-2
CARGGPHYGYTF	TGTGCCAGAGGGGGACCTCACTATGGCTACACCTTC	TRBV6-5	once	NA	TRBJ1-2
CSVVGGGAFF	TGCAGCGTTGTGGGGGGGGGAGCTTTCTTT	TRBV29-1	once	NA	TRBJ1-1
CASSFEGNYGYTF	TGTGCCAGCAGCTTCGAGGGTAACTATGGCTACACCTTC	TRBV5-5	NA	NA	TRBJ1-2
CASRASGSYNEQFF	TGTGCCAGCAGGGCTAGCGGGAGCTACAATGAGCAGTTCTTC	TRBV28	NA	TRBD2	TRBJ2-1
CASSPARVNTEAFF	TGTGCCAGCAGCCCAGCCCGGGTGAACACTGAAGCTTTCTTT	TRBV11-2	NA	NA	TRBJ1-1
CASSPIGGPQETQYF	TGTGCCAGCAGCCCTATCGGGGGTCCCCAAGAGACCCAGTACTTC	TRBV7-9	NA	NA	TRBJ2-5
CASASGQLMNSPLHF	TGTGCCAGCGCGTCCGGACAGCTTATGAATTCACCCCTCCACTTT	TRBV27	once	NA	TRBJ1-6
CASSVLAGPYEQYF	TGTGCCAGCAGCGTACTAGCGGGGCCCTACGAGCAGTACTTC	TRBV9	NA	TRBD2	TRBJ2-7
CASSLDPSQGAFTEAFF	TGTGCCAGCAGTTTAGATCCTTCTCAGGGGGCCTTCACTGAAGCTTTCTTT	TRBV27	once	TRBD1	TRBJ1-1
CASSVTGINTEAFF	TGTGCCAGCAGTGTGACAGGGATTAACACTGAAGCTTTCTTT	TRBV25-1	NA	TRBD1	TRBJ1-1
CASGRGLATNQNEQFF	TGTGCTAGTGGTCGGGGACTAGCAACCAACCAAAATGAGCAGTTCTTC	TRBV12-5	NA	TRBD2	TRBJ2-1
CASGKAAAYGYTF	TGTGCCAGCGGCAAGGCGGCCGCCTATGGCTACACCTTC	TRBV5-4	NA	NA	TRBJ1-2
CSVPGLHYNEQFF	TGCAGCGTCCCCGGGCTCCACTACAATGAGCAGTTCTTC	TRBV29-1	once	NA	TRBJ2-1
CASRRQGTGELFF	TGCGCCAGCAGAAGACAGGGCACCGGGGAGCTGTTTTTT	TRBV10-2	NA	TRBD1	TRBJ2-2
CASNLQGASGNTIYF	TGTGCCAGTAACCTACAGGGGGCTTCTGGAAACACCATATATTTT	TRBV19	NA	TRBD1	TRBJ1-3
CASSLTRAQHF	TGTGCCAGCAGTCTTACAAGAGCCCAGCATTTT	TRBV6-6	once	NA	TRBJ1-5
CASSLAHGGGGAEQYF	TGCGCCAGCAGCTTGGCCCATGGGGGAGGGGGCGCCGAGCAGTACTTC	TRBV5-1	NA	NA	TRBJ2-7
CASSSGYLGAEGYTF	TGCGCCAGCAGCTCGGGATATCTGGGGGCTGAAGGCTACACCTTC	TRBV5-1	NA	NA	TRBJ1-2
CASNRPGQGYEQYF	TGTGCCAGCAACAGACCGGGACAGGGTTACGAGCAGTACTTC	TRBV2	NA	TRBD1	TRBJ2-7
CASSKGLAGIASSYNEQFF	TGTGCCAGCAGCAAGGGACTAGCGGGCATAGCGAGCTCCTACAATGAGCAGTTCTTC	TRBV5-4	NA	TRBD2	TRBJ2-1
CASSLPGQANTEAFF	TGTGCCAGCAGTCTGCCGGGACAGGCTAACACTGAAGCTTTCTTT	TRBV5-6	NA	TRBD1	TRBJ1-1
CASSGYTGQTF	TGTGCCAGCAGTGGATATACGGGACAGACGTTT	TRBV2	few	TRBD1	TRBJ1-1
CATSRLGETGELFF	TGTGCCACCAGCAGATTGGGGGAAACCGGGGAGCTGTTTTTT	TRBV15	NA	NA	TRBJ2-2
CASRRNLYNEQFF	TGTGCCAGCAGACGAAACTTGTACAATGAGCAGTTCTTC	TRBV6-5	NA	NA	TRBJ2-1
CASSWTSGREETQYF	TGTGCCAGCAGTTGGACTAGCGGGAGGGAAGAGACCCAGTACTTC	TRBV6-5	NA	TRBD2	TRBJ2-5
CASSFEGEYFYGYTF	TGTGCCAGCAGTTTCGAGGGAGAGTACTTCTATGGCTACACCTTC	TRBV6-5	NA	NA	TRBJ1-2
CASSPTSEDTQYF	TGCGCCAGCAGCCCCACTAGTGAAGATACGCAGTATTTT	TRBV5-1	NA	NA	TRBJ2-3